This record covers a single T cell receptor beta chain. The antigen is unknown. Stated time point: sample taken at primary tumor resection. Sequencing of whole RNA from tumor, nontumor lung or frozen PBMC involved no sorting. The sample comes from a study of spatial heterogeneity in lung cancer. Study overall: Beta-chain sequences consistently outnumbered alpha-chain sequences in detection. Within raw reads, each unique TCR and UMI combination appeared on average more than ten times. Tumor-region counts of TCR transcripts tracked strongly with a T cell module score from matched bulk RNA-seq. Study conclusions and caveats: Mutation counts in tumors were tracked by counts of expanded intratumoral alpha and beta TCRs.

Trimming left V 7 bases short and J 2 bases short, with 13 bases between. Germline values: CDR1 SGHTA, CDR2 FQGNSA. This CDR3 region has 14 residues. Each CDR3 protein gets one entry after TCRdb re-called the 5' RACE reads with MiXCR. The table shows about 28,000 distinct CDR3 sequences, with roughly 7.4% occurring only once. The rearrangement links TRBV7-2 to TRBJ2-3; tentatively, D is TRBD1 (5 bases). The clonotype comes from a male donor with early-stage non-small cell lung cancer. The sample in question was lung tumor tissue, obtained at surgery. CDR3 sequence (DNA): TGTGCCAGCATCCAGGGCGGATACACAGATACGCAGTATTTT. Protein: CASIQGGYTDTQYF.